This TCR beta chain appears in the sequencing data of a study of breast tumors, draining lymph nodes, adjacent tissues. Findings of the study overall: Most tumor T cells seemingly derive from lymph node, then expand in tumor. That most tumor T cells come from lymph nodes remained unproven. Tumors had less TCR diversity than lymph nodes, more than nontumor tissue.

Axillary draining lymph nodes of breast cancer patients supplied the node samples. Each CDR3 protein is one row after TCRdb ran MiXCR on the multiplex PCR reads. Of 130,000 or so distinct CDR3 sequences detected, about 20% appear once; the ten largest clones hold 2% to 2.5%. This clonotype was counted many times. Its cognate antigen is unknown. This CDR3 has 15 amino acids. Germline V lookup: CDR1 DFQATT, CDR2 SNEGSKA (reference sequence). The germline V and J ends were trimmed by 3 bases and 4 bases, with 19 bases remaining between them. This sequence was found in a female donor with breast cancer. Some clones in this sample may be carry-over from other donors' samples. The V gene is TRBV20-1, the J gene TRBJ2-7; D perhaps matches TRBD2 (7 bases). Input material: axillary lymph node tissue. As DNA, the CDR3 is TGCAGTGCTAGTGCAGGGGTAGCTAGCGGTTACGAGCAGTACTTC. Translation: CSASAGVASGYEQYF.